This entry lists 27 T cell receptor beta chains sequenced from one sample in a study of beta chain features in type 1 diabetes. Study-level points and caveats: When Type 1 diabetes patients were examined, their TCRB CDR3s proved moderately but significantly shorter in all four CD4+ subsets.

Every isolated RNA sample was fully reverse transcribed, so sequencing captured expressed TCRB transcripts. Method: immunoSEQ multiplex PCR; TCRdb's copy keeps in-frame clones and lacks some. Of 300,000 to 450,000 clones listed, around 9.6% were seen once; the top ten hold about 0.64%. These receptors' targets are unknown. The sequencing input was central memory CD4+ T cells from blood. The origin of the receptors is a man aged 25-45 years with type 1 diabetes.

The chain recombines TRBV15 with TRBJ1-3; 8 bases are a match to TRBD1. This CDR3 region has 17 residues. CDR1 LNHNV and CDR2 YYDKDF come from the germline V gene (reference sequence). V shed 1 base, J shed 0 bases, and the junction held 5 bases outside the gene matches. The CDR3, as DNA: TGTGCCACCAGCAGAGGGAGACAGGGGTACTCTGGAAACACCATATATTTT. Its protein product is CATSRGRQGYSGNTIYF.

The chain combines TRBV4-2 with TRBJ2-2; D gene ambiguous. V gave up 3 bases and J gave up 4 bases, with 18 bases separating them. CDR3 length: 17 residues. Germline V gene sequence: CDR1 LGHNA, CDR2 YNFKEQ. CDR3 sequence (DNA): TGTGCCAGCAGCCAGTCCCGGACGGGCTCGAGCACCGGGGAGCTGTTTTTT. It specifies CASSQSRTGSSTGELFF.

There are many counts of this clone. The rearrangement links TRBV10-3 to TRBJ1-1; D not resolved. The CDR3 spans 14 residues. V was pared by 9 bases and J by 3 bases, with 17 bases between. The germline CDR1 and CDR2 sequences are ENHRY and SYGVKD. The CDR3 DNA reads as TGTGCCATTTCTCTGACTGGCATGGACACTGAAGCTTTCTTT. This encodes CAISLTGMDTEAFF.

The table lists this clone with a few counts. V usage is TRBV14 and J usage is TRBJ1-2, with 10 bases matching TRBD1. This CDR3 region has 17 residues. Trimming at V came to 4 bases and at J to 5 bases, leaving 13 bases not matched to a gene. In germline, CDR1 is SGHDN, CDR2 FVKESK. As DNA, the CDR3 is TGTGCCAGCAGCCCGCCGGGACAGGGGAAGTTTGGTTATGGCTACACCTTC. It encodes CASSPPGQGKFGYGYTF.

The gene calls are TRBV5-1 and TRBJ2-7; unclear D gene. The CDR3 has 13 amino acids. V lost 1 base and J 3 bases, leaving 8 bases between the germline ends. Germline assignment: CDR1 SGHRS and CDR2 YFSETQ. For the CDR3, the DNA is TGCGCCAGCAGCTTGCCACAGTTCTACGAGCAGTACTTC. It is translated as CASSLPQFYEQYF.

The J gene is TRBJ2-1, the V gene TRBV27; D call uncertain. V was cut by 0 bases and J by 0 bases, with 12 bases left in between. The CDR3 runs to 17 residues. The V gene's germline CDR1 is MNHEY and CDR2 SMNVEV (reference sequence). For the CDR3, the DNA is TGTGCCAGCAGTTTATCGTTGCGGATGAGCTCCTACAATGAGCAGTTCTTC. Translated: CASSLSLRMSSYNEQFF.

The V gene is TRBV2, the J gene TRBJ2-2, with no clear D. Trimming stripped 8 bases from V and 0 bases from J, with 4 bases between. In germline, CDR1 is SNHLY, CDR2 FYNNEI. CDR3 length equals 12 residues. The CDR3 loop reads CASRTNTGELFF. Here the CDR3 DNA reads TGTGCCAGCCGGACGAACACCGGGGAGCTGTTTTTT.

The table lists this clone with a few counts. The J gene is TRBJ1-5, the V gene TRBV6-1; tentatively, D is TRBD1 (6 bases). CDR3 size: 13 residues. Germline CDR1 MNHNS, CDR2 SASEGT. The V gene lost 5 bases and the J gene lost 6 bases, with 11 bases spanning the gap. Here the CDR3 reads CASSLQGFQPQHF. CDR3 sequence (DNA): TGTGCCAGCAGTTTACAGGGTTTTCAGCCCCAGCATTTT.

This clone was observed many times. The same CDR3 arises from other DNA sequences in this sample as well. This sequence joins TRBV7-9 and TRBJ2-7, with TRBD2 as a possible D gene (5 bases). CDR1 is SEHNR, CDR2 FQNEAQ, per germline (reference sequence). V lost 5 bases and J lost 4, with 6 bases in between. The CDR3 spans 11 residues. CDR3 DNA sequence: TGTGCCAGCAGCAGGGAGTACGAGCAGTACTTC. It codes for CASSREYEQYF.

This clone was detected a few times. This chain uses TRBV10-3 with TRBJ1-1; D gene ambiguous. Trimming pared 10 bases from V and 3 bases from J, leaving 12 bases between. Germline CDR1 ENHRY, CDR2 SYGVKD. The CDR3 runs to 12 residues. The DNA for the CDR3 is TGTGCCACTCGGCCGAAGGACACTGAAGCTTTCTTT. Translating it yields CATRPKDTEAFF.

This clone occurred a few times. CDR3 region: CASTPAGQNYGYTF. CDR3 nucleotide sequence: TGTGCCAGCACTCCCGCCGGACAGAACTATGGCTACACCTTC. The chain combines TRBV7-9 with TRBJ1-2; the D gene is possibly TRBD1 (6 bases). CDR3 size: 14 residues. The ends were cut back, 7 bases at V and 2 bases at J, with 14 bases in the middle. Germline-derived CDR1 and CDR2 are SEHNR and FQNEAQ (reference sequence). Full variable domain (rest looked up from reference TRBV7-9 and TRBJ1-2): DTGVSQNPRHKITKRGQNVTFRCDPISEHNRLYWYRQTLGQGPEFLTYFQNEAQLEKSRLLSDRFSAERPKGSFSTLEIQRTEQGDSAMYLCASTPAGQNYGYTFGSGTRLTVV.

This clone was observed a handful of times. The chain uses TRBV29-1 and TRBJ2-6; D call uncertain. Germline lookup yields CDR1 SQVTM and CDR2 ANQGSEA. The length of the CDR3 is 17 residues. V was clipped by 2 bases and J by 0 bases, with 14 bases between them. In DNA form, the CDR3 reads TGCAGCGTTGAATGTTGTAGGCGCCTCTCTGGGGCCAACGTCCTGACTTTC. It translates to CSVECCRRLSGANVLTF.

This clone was picked up a small number of times. The genes are TRBV2 and TRBJ1-5, with a weak D call TRBD1 (5 bases). Trimming removed 4 bases from V and 9 bases from J, with 13 bases in between. CDR1 SNHLY and CDR2 FYNNEI come from the germline V gene. CDR3 length: 13 amino acids. The CDR3 DNA reads TGTGCCAGCAGTGCCCGGCCCCAGGGGCCCCAGCATTTT. Translating it yields CASSARPQGPQHF.

The chain links TRBV6-1 to TRBJ2-4, with D possibly being TRBD2 (5 bases). V was cut by 4 bases and J by 8 bases, with 12 bases left in between. The CDR3 sequence is 13 residues long. Per the germline V gene, CDR1 is MNHNS and CDR2 is SASEGT. The CDR3 coding sequence is TGTGCCAGCAGTGCGGGGATGATGGACATTCAGTACTTC. Translation: CASSAGMMDIQYF.

This chain joins TRBV6-6 and TRBJ1-5; tentative D call: TRBD1 (5 bases). CDR1 and CDR2 (germline): MNHNY, SVGAGI (reference sequence). V gave up 7 bases and J gave up 7 bases, with 17 bases separating them. CDR3 length: 14 amino acids. CDR3 in DNA: TGTGCCAGCACCCCGTCCAGTGGGACCCAGCCCCAGCATTTT. Residues: CASTPSSGTQPQHF.

This clone has a count of ten or more. For the CDR3, the DNA is TGTGCCAGCAGGCTGACTAGCGGTAATCCCCAGGCGCAGTTCTTC. Translating gives CASRLTSGNPQAQFF. The rearrangement uses TRBV6-6 and TRBJ2-1; 9 bases fit TRBD2. The CDR3 length is 15 residues. In germline, CDR1 is MNHNY, CDR2 SVGAGI (reference sequence). The V and J ends lost 6 bases and 12 bases, in that order; junction bases with no gene match: 15.

There are many counts of this clone. The rearrangement links TRBV5-6 to TRBJ2-7, with TRBD1 identical over 9 bases. Looked up from germline, CDR1 is SGHDT and CDR2 is YYEEEE. CDR3 length equals 14 residues. The V segment lost 4 bases and the J segment 5 bases; nucleotides outside the gene matches: 7. CDR3 region: CASSVRDRENEQYF. CDR3 coding DNA: TGTGCCAGCAGCGTCCGGGACAGGGAGAACGAGCAGTACTTC.

Only a few counts were recorded for this clone. This chain joins TRBV5-4 and TRBJ1-2; tentative D call: TRBD1 (6 bases). Between the trimmed V and J ends, which lost 1 base and 8 bases, there was a span of 21 bases. This CDR3 comprises 16 residues. Germline assignment: CDR1 SGHNT and CDR2 YYREEE (reference sequence). CDR3 loop: CASSLQGRSRLRGYTF. For the CDR3, the DNA is TGTGCCAGCAGCTTGCAGGGGAGGTCTCGCTTACGGGGCTACACCTTC.

The chain has TRBV6-5 and TRBJ2-4; 8 nucleotides line up with TRBD1. V shed 7 bases, J shed 6 bases, and the junction held 11 bases outside the gene matches. CDR3 length equals 15 residues. Germline CDR1 is MNHEY and CDR2 is SVGAGI. For the CDR3, the DNA is TGTGCCAGCACCCAAACCGGGACAGGCTTAAACATTCAGTACTTC. Protein: CASTQTGTGLNIQYF.

A few counts support this clone. The chain combines TRBV6-5 with TRBJ1-5; 7 bases are a match to TRBD1. J lost 2 bases, V lost 6 bases, and 7 bases had no gene match. The CDR3 runs 15 residues. CDR1 MNHEY and CDR2 SVGAGI come from the germline V gene. In DNA, the CDR3 is TGTGCCAGCAGATCCGGACAGGCCGGCAATCAGCCCCAGCATTTT. Its protein product is CASRSGQAGNQPQHF.

V is TRBV23-1 and J is TRBJ2-7, with D perhaps being TRBD1 or TRBD2 (6 bases each). TRBV23-1 is marked as an open reading frame, function uncertain. The V gene lost 8 bases and the J gene lost 2 bases, with 19 bases spanning the gap. The CDR3 runs 15 residues. For the CDR3, the DNA is TGCGCCAGCCTAGCGCCCGACAGGCCTACCTACGAGCAGTACTTC. This gives the protein CASLAPDRPTYEQYF.

There are a few counts of this clone. This chain joins TRBV7-9 and TRBJ2-6; D remains ambiguous. Germline lookup yields CDR1 SEHNR and CDR2 FQNEAQ (reference sequence). The CDR3 length is 15 residues. V lost 5 bases and J 0 bases, leaving 8 bases between the germline ends. CDR3 in DNA: TGTGCCAGCAGCCCCTGGGTCTCTGGGGCCAACGTCCTGACTTTC. Its protein product is CASSPWVSGANVLTF.

The V call is TRBV11-1, the J call TRBJ2-1; the D is unclear. CDR1 and CDR2 (germline): SGHAT, FQDESV (reference sequence). V shed 5 bases and J shed 8 bases, with 7 bases lying between them. This CDR3 spans 11 amino acids. The CDR3 region is CASSPVDEQFF. In DNA form, the CDR3 reads TGTGCCAGCAGCCCGGTAGATGAGCAGTTCTTC.

Only a few counts were recorded for this clone. The V and J genes are TRBV7-9 and TRBJ2-5; D gene ambiguous. This CDR3 region has 16 residues. CDR1 and CDR2 (germline): SEHNR, FQNEAQ (reference sequence). Trimming pared 4 bases from V and 5 bases from J, leaving 20 bases between. CDR3 residues: CASSYPQTGLGETQYF. The CDR3 nucleotides are TGTGCCAGCAGCTACCCGCAGACCGGGCTGGGTGAGACCCAGTACTTC.

This clone was detected a few times. This chain links TRBV10-3 with TRBJ2-6; possible D gene TRBD2, 5 bases. CDR3 length: 14 amino acids. V lost 3 bases and J 10 bases, leaving 13 bases between the germline ends. Germline assignment: CDR1 ENHRY and CDR2 SYGVKD. CDR3 amino acids: CAISEGGPQNVLTF. The CDR3 coding sequence is TGTGCCATCAGTGAAGGCGGGCCGCAAAACGTCCTGACTTTC.

The V and J genes are TRBV5-1 and TRBJ2-1; perhaps D is TRBD1 or TRBD2 (6 bases each). Germline lookup yields CDR1 SGHRS and CDR2 YFSETQ. CDR3 length equals 17 residues. V was shortened by 1 base and J by 0 bases, with 14 bases between the two germline ends. Here the CDR3 reads CASSLKGGGSSYNEQFF. CDR3 in DNA: TGCGCCAGCAGCTTGAAGGGGGGAGGTAGCTCCTACAATGAGCAGTTCTTC.

The chain links TRBV5-1 to TRBJ2-1; D is perhaps TRBD2 (6 bases). The V end was cut by 4 bases, the J end by 4 bases, with 15 bases between. CDR3 size: 15 residues. CDR1 and CDR2 from the germline V gene are SGHRS and YFSETQ. Here the CDR3 DNA reads TGCGCCAGCAGCAGCAGCGGCGGGACGTACAATGAGCAGTTCTTC. Translating it yields CASSSSGGTYNEQFF.